Listed below are T cell receptor beta chains from one sample, sequenced in a study of shared clonotypes between healthy human individuals. The data were produced by immunoSEQ multiplex PCR, yet TCRdb's version contains in-frame clones alone and is incomplete. The sample lists 2,500,000 or so clones, more than 90% seen once, with roughly 0.13% in the top ten. The sequenced sample consisted of naive CD4+ T cells sorted from blood. The receptors were sampled from a man between 18 and 29 years old in good health. Each CDR3 is given with its conserved first and last residue. A D gene is named only where the DNA matches it firmly. Clone size is given for some rows only: seen once, a few or many times, or a class if the clone is expanded.

V: TRBV10-1; J: TRBJ2-7; size: NA; D: NA; CDR3: CASSEFGSEQYF; DNA: TGCGCCAGCAGTGAGTTTGGTAGCGAGCAGTACTTC
V: TRBV5-1; J: TRBJ1-4; size: NA; D: TRBD1; CDR3: CASSLGTGARGEKLFF; DNA: TGCGCCAGCAGCTTAGGGACAGGGGCTAGGGGTGAAAAACTGTTTTTT
V: TRBV5-4; J: TRBJ2-7; size: NA; D: NA; CDR3: CASSFVSGTSYEQYF; DNA: TGTGCCAGCAGCTTTGTTAGCGGAACATCCTACGAGCAGTACTTC
V: TRBV5-1; J: TRBJ1-2; size: NA; D: NA; CDR3: CASSSSSQYGYTF; DNA: TGCGCCAGCAGCTCTTCTAGTCAATATGGCTACACCTTC
V: TRBV9; J: TRBJ2-2; size: NA; D: NA; CDR3: CASSVVVEGRGTGELFF; DNA: TGTGCCAGCAGCGTAGTCGTTGAGGGCAGGGGCACCGGGGAGCTGTTTTTT
V: TRBV11-2; J: TRBJ2-7; size: NA; D: NA; CDR3: CASSLAGVREQYF; DNA: TGTGCCAGCAGCTTAGCGGGAGTAAGGGAGCAGTACTTC
V: TRBV4-3; J: TRBJ1-3; size: once; D: NA; CDR3: CASSQWVSRGNTIYF; DNA: TGCGCCAGCAGCCAATGGGTCTCCAGGGGAAACACCATATATTTT
V: TRBV10-3; J: TRBJ1-2; size: NA; D: TRBD1; CDR3: CAISESDRANGYTF; DNA: TGTGCCATCAGTGAGTCGGACAGGGCGAATGGCTACACCTTC
V: TRBV5-4; J: TRBJ1-2; size: NA; D: NA; CDR3: CASSLSYSELYGYTF; DNA: TGTGCCAGCAGCTTGTCGTACAGCGAACTCTATGGCTACACCTTC
V: TRBV6-1; J: TRBJ1-1; size: NA; D: NA; CDR3: CASSHKENTEAFF; DNA: TGTGCCAGCAGTCACAAGGAGAACACTGAAGCTTTCTTT
V: TRBV9; J: TRBJ1-5; size: once; D: NA; CDR3: CASSVGGVNDQPQHF; DNA: TGTGCCAGCAGCGTAGGTGGTGTGAATGATCAGCCCCAGCATTTT
V: TRBV29-1; J: TRBJ1-4; size: NA; D: TRBD1; CDR3: CSVEGQGNEKLFF; DNA: TGCAGCGTTGAGGGACAGGGGAATGAAAAACTGTTTTTT
V: TRBV6-5; J: TRBJ2-7; size: NA; D: NA; CDR3: CASSYSSNSYEQYF; DNA: TGTGCCAGCAGTTACTCGAGTAACTCCTACGAGCAGTACTTC
V: TRBV7-8; J: TRBJ1-3; size: NA; D: NA; CDR3: CASSRDSHSGNTIYF; DNA: TGTGCCAGCAGCAGAGACAGCCACTCTGGAAACACCATATATTTT
V: TRBV11-2; J: TRBJ2-3; size: NA; D: TRBD1; CDR3: CASSLDWGTGVRTDTQYF; DNA: TGTGCCAGCAGCTTGGACTGGGGGACAGGGGTACGCACAGATACGCAGTATTTT
V: TRBV5-5; J: TRBJ1-5; size: NA; D: NA; CDR3: CASSLTPDGASNQPQHF; DNA: TGTGCCAGCAGCTTAACCCCGGACGGTGCTAGCAATCAGCCCCAGCATTTT
V: TRBV18; J: TRBJ2-1; size: NA; D: NA; CDR3: CASSSRAGNEQFF; DNA: TGTGCCAGCTCATCCAGGGCGGGCAATGAGCAGTTCTTC
V: TRBV9; J: TRBJ2-5; size: NA; D: NA; CDR3: CASSVEPTGLRRTQYF; DNA: TGTGCCAGCAGCGTAGAGCCAACAGGGCTCCGGAGGACCCAGTACTTC
V: TRBV27; J: TRBJ2-7; size: NA; D: NA; CDR3: CASSFVGAYEQYF; DNA: TGTGCCAGCAGTTTCGTAGGGGCCTACGAGCAGTACTTC
V: TRBV6-1; J: TRBJ2-7; size: NA; D: NA; CDR3: CASSEARPSAAYEQYF; DNA: TGTGCCAGCAGTGAAGCGAGGCCTAGCGCCGCGTACGAGCAGTACTTC
V: TRBV30; J: TRBJ2-4; size: once; D: TRBD1; CDR3: CAWSGRGRGNNIQYF; DNA: TGTGCCTGGAGTGGCAGGGGGAGAGGGAATAACATTCAGTACTTC
V: TRBV2; J: TRBJ2-7; size: NA; D: TRBD1; CDR3: CASSDGTGAGEQYF; DNA: TGTGCCAGCAGTGACGGGACAGGAGCAGGAGAGCAGTACTTC
V: TRBV29-1; J: TRBJ2-7; size: NA; D: TRBD1; CDR3: CSVVGTGFSEQYF; DNA: TGCAGCGTTGTTGGGACAGGGTTTTCCGAGCAGTACTTC
V: TRBV9; J: TRBJ2-1; size: NA; D: NA; CDR3: CASNRVGGHNEQFF; DNA: TGTGCCAGCAACCGCGTAGGGGGACACAATGAGCAGTTCTTC